What follows is one TCR beta chain and its context. Generated by immunoSEQ multiplex PCR, the TCRdb table keeps only in-frame clones and is missing some. The sample has 450,000 to 500,000 clones, more than 75% seen once. The sample originates from a study of shared clonotypes between healthy human individuals. The TCR sequence derives from a woman between 40 and 55 years old in good health. Some clones in this sample may be carry-over from other donors' samples. The sequenced sample consisted of PBMCs.

The CDR3 loop is CASGPPGQGTYGYTF. CDR3 coding DNA: TGTGCTAGTGGCCCACCCGGACAGGGGACCTATGGCTACACCTTC. V is TRBV12-5 and J is TRBJ1-2; 9 bases map to TRBD1. Germline CDR1 LGHNT, CDR2 FRNRAP. V was clipped by 6 bases and J by 4 bases; unmatched bases: 9. The CDR3 covers 15 residues.